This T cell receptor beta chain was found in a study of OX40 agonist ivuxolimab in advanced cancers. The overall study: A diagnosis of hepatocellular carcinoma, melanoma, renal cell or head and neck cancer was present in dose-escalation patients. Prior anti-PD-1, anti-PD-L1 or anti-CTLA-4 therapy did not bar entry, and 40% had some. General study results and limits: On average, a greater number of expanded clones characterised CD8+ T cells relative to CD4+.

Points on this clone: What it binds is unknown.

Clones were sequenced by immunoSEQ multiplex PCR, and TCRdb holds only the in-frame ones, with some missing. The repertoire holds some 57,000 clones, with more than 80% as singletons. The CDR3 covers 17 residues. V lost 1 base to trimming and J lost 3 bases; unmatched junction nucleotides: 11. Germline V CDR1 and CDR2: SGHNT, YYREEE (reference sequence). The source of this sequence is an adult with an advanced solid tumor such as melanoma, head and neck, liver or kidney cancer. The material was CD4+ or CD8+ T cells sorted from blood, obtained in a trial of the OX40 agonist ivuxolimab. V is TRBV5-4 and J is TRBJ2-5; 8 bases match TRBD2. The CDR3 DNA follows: TGTGCCAGCAGCTTGAGGAGCGGGAGTGGGAAAAAAGAGACCCAGTACTTC. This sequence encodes CASSLRSGSGKKETQYF.